Listed below are T cell receptor beta chains from one sample, sequenced in a study of PD-L1 blockade in urothelial cancer. TCRdb keeps only in-frame clones here, not all; method: immunoSEQ multiplex PCR. The sample lists more than 95,000 clones, 75% to 90% seen once, with more than 1.5% in the top ten. The specimen comprised PBMCs, sampled around atezolizumab (anti-PD-L1) treatment. Receptors originate from a man aged 60 to 69 with urothelial cancer. Both conserved end residues are part of each CDR3. The order of the fields is clone size, V gene, J gene, D gene, CDR3 length, CDR3 protein, CDR3 DNA. The D gene is left open where the match is weak. For some rows the clone size is stated as once, few or many, or as a class when expanded; others skip it.

clone_size: -
v_call: TRBV7-9
j_call: TRBJ2-7
d_call: -
cdr3_length: 14
cdr3_aa: CASSGSGSSYEQYF
cdr3_nt: TGTGCCAGCAGCGGAAGCGGATCCTCCTACGAGCAGTACTTC

clone_size: -
v_call: TRBV2
j_call: TRBJ2-3
d_call: -
cdr3_length: 11
cdr3_aa: CASSAGYTQYF
cdr3_nt: TGTGCCAGCAGTGCCGGGTATACGCAGTATTTT

clone_size: -
v_call: TRBV15
j_call: TRBJ1-1
d_call: -
cdr3_length: 14
cdr3_aa: CATSRVSRNTEAFF
cdr3_nt: TGTGCCACCAGCAGAGTTTCCAGGAACACTGAAGCTTTCTTT

clone_size: few
v_call: TRBV27
j_call: TRBJ2-5
d_call: TRBD1
cdr3_length: 15
cdr3_aa: CASSFLGQPQETQYF
cdr3_nt: TGTGCCAGCAGTTTCTTGGGACAGCCCCAAGAGACCCAGTACTTC

clone_size: -
v_call: TRBV5-1
j_call: TRBJ2-1
d_call: -
cdr3_length: 14
cdr3_aa: CASSLRQFYNEQFF
cdr3_nt: TGCGCCAGCAGCTTGAGACAGTTCTACAATGAGCAGTTCTTC

clone_size: once
v_call: TRBV6-5
j_call: TRBJ1-5
d_call: -
cdr3_length: 14
cdr3_aa: CASRSGGSNQPQHF
cdr3_nt: TGTGCCAGCAGAAGTGGGGGGAGCAATCAGCCCCAGCATTTT

clone_size: -
v_call: TRBV11-3
j_call: TRBJ2-3
d_call: TRBD2
cdr3_length: 17
cdr3_aa: CASSLRLAGEGTDTQYF
cdr3_nt: TGTGCCAGCAGCTTACGCCTAGCGGGGGAAGGAACAGATACGCAGTATTTT

clone_size: -
v_call: TRBV5-1
j_call: TRBJ2-7
d_call: TRBD1
cdr3_length: 15
cdr3_aa: CASSSPGTGEYEQYF
cdr3_nt: TGCGCCAGCAGCTCGCCCGGGACAGGGGAGTACGAGCAGTACTTC

clone_size: -
v_call: TRBV6-1
j_call: TRBJ1-2
d_call: -
cdr3_length: 15
cdr3_aa: CASSERAGEGYGYTF
cdr3_nt: TGTGCCAGCAGTGAAAGGGCCGGAGAGGGCTATGGCTACACCTTC

clone_size: -
v_call: TRBV5-1
j_call: TRBJ2-7
d_call: -
cdr3_length: 13
cdr3_aa: CASSSGPGGEQYF
cdr3_nt: TGCGCCAGCAGCTCCGGACCTGGAGGCGAGCAGTACTTC

clone_size: once
v_call: TRBV19
j_call: TRBJ1-1
d_call: -
cdr3_length: 13
cdr3_aa: CASILQGNTEAFF
cdr3_nt: TGTGCCAGTATTTTACAGGGGAACACTGAAGCTTTCTTT

clone_size: -
v_call: TRBV30
j_call: TRBJ2-3
d_call: TRBD2
cdr3_length: 14
cdr3_aa: CAWNRGRGADTQYF
cdr3_nt: TGTGCCTGGAATCGCGGGAGGGGGGCAGATACGCAGTATTTT

clone_size: -
v_call: TRBV7-3
j_call: TRBJ2-7
d_call: TRBD1
cdr3_length: 15
cdr3_aa: CASSRLGQGADEQYF
cdr3_nt: TGTGCCAGCAGCAGGTTGGGACAGGGGGCGGACGAGCAGTACTTC

clone_size: -
v_call: TRBV5-6
j_call: TRBJ1-5
d_call: TRBD1
cdr3_length: 16
cdr3_aa: CASSTGTGVGNQPQHF
cdr3_nt: TGTGCCAGCAGCACCGGAACAGGGGTTGGCAATCAGCCCCAGCATTTT

clone_size: -
v_call: TRBV6-4
j_call: TRBJ1-1
d_call: -
cdr3_length: 13
cdr3_aa: CASSATGPTEAFF
cdr3_nt: TGTGCCAGCAGTGCTACAGGACCCACTGAAGCTTTCTTT

clone_size: -
v_call: TRBV4-1
j_call: TRBJ2-7
d_call: TRBD1
cdr3_length: 14
cdr3_aa: CASSASGQGYEQYF
cdr3_nt: TGCGCCAGCAGCGCGTCGGGACAGGGGTACGAGCAGTACTTC

clone_size: -
v_call: TRBV28
j_call: TRBJ2-2
d_call: TRBD1
cdr3_length: 17
cdr3_aa: CASRIHRGIKNTGELFF
cdr3_nt: TGTGCCAGCAGAATCCACAGGGGAATTAAGAACACCGGGGAGCTGTTTTTT

clone_size: -
v_call: TRBV28
j_call: TRBJ2-3
d_call: TRBD2
cdr3_length: 17
cdr3_aa: CASGASGYPGVTDTQYF
cdr3_nt: TGTGCCAGTGGGGCTAGCGGATATCCCGGGGTCACAGATACGCAGTATTTT

clone_size: -
v_call: TRBV6-4
j_call: TRBJ2-2
d_call: -
cdr3_length: 14
cdr3_aa: CASSVESNTGELFF
cdr3_nt: TGTGCCAGCAGTGTTGAGAGTAACACCGGGGAGCTGTTTTTT

clone_size: -
v_call: TRBV6-1
j_call: TRBJ2-5
d_call: -
cdr3_length: 13
cdr3_aa: CASGVLDQETQYF
cdr3_nt: TGTGCCAGCGGGGTACTAGACCAAGAGACCCAGTACTTC

clone_size: -
v_call: TRBV7-2
j_call: TRBJ1-1
d_call: -
cdr3_length: 12
cdr3_aa: CASSWMGAEAFF
cdr3_nt: TGTGCCAGCAGCTGGATGGGAGCTGAAGCTTTCTTT

clone_size: -
v_call: TRBV5-4
j_call: TRBJ1-2
d_call: -
cdr3_length: 16
cdr3_aa: CASSDRTALEVYGYTF
cdr3_nt: TGTGCCAGCAGCGACCGGACAGCCCTAGAGGTCTATGGCTACACCTTC

clone_size: -
v_call: TRBV18
j_call: TRBJ1-4
d_call: -
cdr3_length: 13
cdr3_aa: CASSPGGNEKLFF
cdr3_nt: TGTGCCAGCTCACCGGGGGGAAATGAAAAACTGTTTTTT

clone_size: -
v_call: TRBV5-4
j_call: TRBJ1-2
d_call: -
cdr3_length: 14
cdr3_aa: CASSSDYREFGYTF
cdr3_nt: TGTGCCAGCAGCTCTGATTACAGGGAGTTCGGCTACACCTTC

clone_size: -
v_call: TRBV9
j_call: TRBJ1-4
d_call: -
cdr3_length: 14
cdr3_aa: CASSVEVSGEKLFF
cdr3_nt: TGTGCCAGCAGCGTAGAGGTGTCGGGTGAAAAACTGTTTTTT

clone_size: once
v_call: TRBV2
j_call: TRBJ2-2
d_call: TRBD1
cdr3_length: 16
cdr3_aa: CASTGVVVVNTGELFF
cdr3_nt: TGTGCCTCAACAGGGGTAGTCGTTGTGAACACCGGGGAGCTGTTTTTT

clone_size: -
v_call: TRBV4-1
j_call: TRBJ2-3
d_call: TRBD1
cdr3_length: 17
cdr3_aa: CASSRETGTGQIDTQYF
cdr3_nt: TGCGCCAGCAGCCGAGAAACTGGGACAGGGCAAATAGATACGCAGTATTTT

clone_size: -
v_call: TRBV7-8
j_call: TRBJ2-7
d_call: TRBD1
cdr3_length: 16
cdr3_aa: CASVRGLRGDSYEQYF
cdr3_nt: TGTGCCTCAGTCAGGGGGTTGAGGGGCGACTCCTACGAGCAGTACTTC

clone_size: -
v_call: TRBV7-3
j_call: TRBJ2-1
d_call: -
cdr3_length: 16
cdr3_aa: CASSLTSDSSYNEQFF
cdr3_nt: TGTGCCAGCAGCTTAACTAGCGACTCCTCCTACAATGAGCAGTTCTTC

clone_size: -
v_call: TRBV5-5
j_call: TRBJ2-5
d_call: -
cdr3_length: 15
cdr3_aa: CASSLTRPRGETQYF
cdr3_nt: TGTGCCAGCAGCTTGACCCGGCCCCGGGGAGAGACCCAGTACTTC

clone_size: -
v_call: TRBV12-5
j_call: TRBJ2-1
d_call: TRBD2
cdr3_length: 17
cdr3_aa: CASGLAPTSGRGNEQFF
cdr3_nt: TGTGCTAGTGGTTTGGCACCAACTAGCGGGAGGGGGAATGAGCAGTTCTTC

clone_size: -
v_call: TRBV11-2
j_call: TRBJ1-4
d_call: TRBD1
cdr3_length: 15
cdr3_aa: CASSQDRGRFEKLFF
cdr3_nt: TGTGCCAGCAGCCAGGACAGGGGGCGGTTTGAAAAACTGTTTTTT

clone_size: -
v_call: TRBV11-3
j_call: TRBJ2-2
d_call: -
cdr3_length: 13
cdr3_aa: CASRSTSPGELFF
cdr3_nt: TGTGCCAGCAGATCCACTAGTCCCGGGGAGCTGTTTTTT

clone_size: -
v_call: TRBV6-5
j_call: TRBJ1-2
d_call: -
cdr3_length: 16
cdr3_aa: CASSYSNLPTFGRHTF
cdr3_nt: TGTGCCAGCAGTTACTCTAATTTACCGACCTTTGGGAGGCACACCTTC

clone_size: -
v_call: TRBV2
j_call: TRBJ1-1
d_call: TRBD1
cdr3_length: 12
cdr3_aa: CASSEGQGGAFF
cdr3_nt: TGTGCCAGCAGTGAAGGACAGGGTGGAGCTTTCTTT

clone_size: -
v_call: TRBV7-9
j_call: TRBJ1-5
d_call: TRBD1
cdr3_length: 15
cdr3_aa: CASSAIGQAKGPQHF
cdr3_nt: TGTGCCAGCAGCGCTATTGGACAGGCTAAGGGGCCCCAGCATTTT

clone_size: -
v_call: TRBV19
j_call: TRBJ1-3
d_call: -
cdr3_length: 16
cdr3_aa: CASRQTGGTLGNTIYF
cdr3_nt: TGTGCCAGTAGGCAGACAGGCGGAACCCTTGGAAACACCATATATTTT

clone_size: -
v_call: TRBV5-8
j_call: TRBJ2-2
d_call: TRBD2
cdr3_length: 14
cdr3_aa: CASSPAGVIGELFF
cdr3_nt: TGTGCCAGCTCTCCAGCGGGAGTGATCGGGGAGCTGTTTTTT

clone_size: -
v_call: TRBV19
j_call: TRBJ2-1
d_call: TRBD2
cdr3_length: 18
cdr3_aa: CASSRGTSGRLGYNEQFF
cdr3_nt: TGTGCCAGTAGTCGGGGGACTAGCGGGAGGTTGGGGTACAATGAGCAGTTCTTC

clone_size: -
v_call: TRBV11-2
j_call: TRBJ2-7
d_call: -
cdr3_length: 12
cdr3_aa: CASSPVFQEQYF
cdr3_nt: TGTGCCAGCAGCCCCGTATTCCAGGAGCAGTACTTC